The clone carrying this T cell receptor (beta chain) was counted at least ten times. Its antigen remains unidentified. The sample comes from a study of T cell repertoires in cytomegalovirus infection. TCRdb processed the reads anew with MiXCR; each CDR3 protein has one entry. This table holds some 940,000 distinct CDR3 sequences, approximately 32% found once. Trimming took 4 bases from V and 2 from J; bases not matched to a gene: 5. CDR1 is SGHTA, CDR2 FQGNSA, per germline. CDR3 length: 15 residues. The chain joins TRBV7-2 to TRBJ2-5; 9 bases fit TRBD1. Sequencing used cultured CD8+ T cells from PBMCs, obtained from culture after CMV antigen stimulation. The sequence derives from a human donor in good health (CMV status not recorded). Some clones in this sample may be carry-over from other donors' samples. CDR3 amino acids: CASSSYRGRQETQYF. The CDR3 nucleotides are TGTGCCAGCAGCTCATACAGGGGGCGGCAAGAGACCCAGTACTTC.